The rows below give T cell receptor beta chains drawn from one sample of a study of identifying expanded T cells in peripheral blood. The method was immunoSEQ multiplex PCR; TCRdb's version includes in-frame clones alone and lacks a portion of them. The repertoire holds some 81,000 clones, about four fifths seen once, with under 20% in the top ten. Sample: blood. The receptors shown here come from a person between 18 and 75 years old in good health. Both conserved end residues are part of each CDR3. Each record gives: J gene, clone size, V gene, D gene, CDR3 DNA, CDR3 protein. D genes are given only for firm matches. Not every row has a clone size; where given, it reads once, few, many or a size class.

J gene: TRBJ2-7; clone size: once; V gene: TRBV4-3; D gene: TRBD1; CDR3 DNA: TGCGCCAGCAGCCAAGATCCCCCGGGGACAGGGCACTACGAGCAGTACTTC; CDR3 protein: CASSQDPPGTGHYEQYF
J gene: TRBJ2-2; clone size: NA; V gene: TRBV5-4; D gene: NA; CDR3 DNA: TGTGCCAGCAGCTTGTTCCAGGGGGGCGCGGGGCTGTTTTTT; CDR3 protein: CASSLFQGGAGLFF
J gene: TRBJ2-1; clone size: NA; V gene: TRBV2; D gene: TRBD2; CDR3 DNA: TGTGCCAGCAGTGATAGGCTAGCGGGAGATAACGAGCAGTTCTTC; CDR3 protein: CASSDRLAGDNEQFF
J gene: TRBJ2-7; clone size: NA; V gene: TRBV27; D gene: TRBD2; CDR3 DNA: TGTGCCAGCGGAATAACTAGCGACGAGCAGTACTTC; CDR3 protein: CASGITSDEQYF
J gene: TRBJ2-7; clone size: NA; V gene: TRBV29-1; D gene: NA; CDR3 DNA: TGCAGCGTTGAAGCTAGGGGTCGGGGTTACGAGCAGTACTTC; CDR3 protein: CSVEARGRGYEQYF
J gene: TRBJ2-1; clone size: NA; V gene: TRBV4-1; D gene: TRBD2; CDR3 DNA: TGCGCCAGCAGCCAGATGACTAGCGGGAGGGCCTGGAATGAGCAGTTCTTC; CDR3 protein: CASSQMTSGRAWNEQFF
J gene: TRBJ2-7; clone size: NA; V gene: TRBV7-2; D gene: TRBD1; CDR3 DNA: TGTGCCAGCAGCTTTCGGACAGGAAGCTCCTACGAGCAGTACTTC; CDR3 protein: CASSFRTGSSYEQYF
J gene: TRBJ2-1; clone size: NA; V gene: TRBV19; D gene: TRBD2; CDR3 DNA: TGTGCCAGTCGGACTAGCGGGAGTGAGCAGTTCTTC; CDR3 protein: CASRTSGSEQFF
J gene: TRBJ2-3; clone size: NA; V gene: TRBV7-9; D gene: TRBD2; CDR3 DNA: TGTGCCAGCAGCTTCGGGACTAGCGGACGCACAGATACGCAGTATTTT; CDR3 protein: CASSFGTSGRTDTQYF
J gene: TRBJ1-3; clone size: NA; V gene: TRBV6-5; D gene: NA; CDR3 DNA: TGTGCCAGCAGCCCTGAGGGGGGGTCTGGAAACACCATATATTTT; CDR3 protein: CASSPEGGSGNTIYF
J gene: TRBJ2-5; clone size: NA; V gene: TRBV30; D gene: NA; CDR3 DNA: TGTGCCTGGAGTATATCGTACCAAGAGACCCAGTACTTC; CDR3 protein: CAWSISYQETQYF
J gene: TRBJ2-7; clone size: NA; V gene: TRBV28; D gene: NA; CDR3 DNA: TGTGCCAGCACCCCTTGGGGGAAGGACTACGAGCAGTACTTC; CDR3 protein: CASTPWGKDYEQYF
J gene: TRBJ2-4; clone size: NA; V gene: TRBV7-9; D gene: NA; CDR3 DNA: TGTGCCAGCAGCGCAGGGTTAGCCAAAAACATTCAGTACTTC; CDR3 protein: CASSAGLAKNIQYF
J gene: TRBJ2-1; clone size: NA; V gene: TRBV18; D gene: NA; CDR3 DNA: TGTGCCAGCTCACCAAGGACTAACTCCTACAATGAGCAGTTCTTC; CDR3 protein: CASSPRTNSYNEQFF
J gene: TRBJ2-2; clone size: NA; V gene: TRBV4-1; D gene: NA; CDR3 DNA: TGCGCCAGCGGTCCTAGCGAGGTCACCGGGGAGCTGTTTTTT; CDR3 protein: CASGPSEVTGELFF
J gene: TRBJ2-7; clone size: NA; V gene: TRBV18; D gene: TRBD1; CDR3 DNA: TGTGCCAGCTCACCGCCACAGGGGGAATACGAGCAGTACTTC; CDR3 protein: CASSPPQGEYEQYF
J gene: TRBJ1-3; clone size: NA; V gene: TRBV29-1; D gene: NA; CDR3 DNA: TGCAGCGTTGAGGAGCAGTTCCTGTCTGGAAACACCATATATTTT; CDR3 protein: CSVEEQFLSGNTIYF
J gene: TRBJ1-1; clone size: NA; V gene: TRBV9; D gene: NA; CDR3 DNA: TGTGCCAGCAGCGCACCTGACACGCCGAACACTGAAGCCTTCTTT; CDR3 protein: CASSAPDTPNTEAFF
J gene: TRBJ1-5; clone size: NA; V gene: TRBV4-1; D gene: NA; CDR3 DNA: TGCGCCAGCAGTTTCGCCGGGGGTGATCAGCCCCAGCATTTT; CDR3 protein: CASSFAGGDQPQHF
J gene: TRBJ1-1; clone size: NA; V gene: TRBV4-2; D gene: NA; CDR3 DNA: TGTGCCAGCAGCCAAGGTGGGGGAGGACCTGAAGCTTTCTTT; CDR3 protein: CASSQGGGGPEAFF
J gene: TRBJ2-1; clone size: NA; V gene: TRBV5-1; D gene: NA; CDR3 DNA: TGCGCCAGCAGCTTGAACCCCTCCGCTAGGCTGGCCGCCAATGAGCAGTTCTTC; CDR3 protein: CASSLNPSARLAANEQFF
J gene: TRBJ2-7; clone size: NA; V gene: TRBV28; D gene: NA; CDR3 DNA: TGTGCCAGCAGTCCCCCGGGAGTCTTCTACGAGCAGTACTTC; CDR3 protein: CASSPPGVFYEQYF
J gene: TRBJ2-5; clone size: NA; V gene: TRBV5-4; D gene: NA; CDR3 DNA: TGTGCCAGCAGCTTGGGAAGGTTTTTAGAGACCCAGTACTTC; CDR3 protein: CASSLGRFLETQYF
J gene: TRBJ2-1; clone size: NA; V gene: TRBV7-2; D gene: TRBD1; CDR3 DNA: TGTGCCAGCAGCTGGAAACCGGGACAGGGATCGGGTGAGCAGTTCTTC; CDR3 protein: CASSWKPGQGSGEQFF
J gene: TRBJ2-2; clone size: many; V gene: TRBV29-1; D gene: TRBD2; CDR3 DNA: TGCAGCGCCGGGACTAGCGCTAACACCGGGGAGCTGTTTTTT; CDR3 protein: CSAGTSANTGELFF
J gene: TRBJ2-3; clone size: once; V gene: TRBV19; D gene: NA; CDR3 DNA: TGTGCCAGTAGGAAGGGCCCCACAGATACGCAGTATTTT; CDR3 protein: CASRKGPTDTQYF
J gene: TRBJ2-5; clone size: NA; V gene: TRBV9; D gene: NA; CDR3 DNA: TGTGCCAGCAGCGTAGCTGGCACGAAAGGAGAGACCCAGTACTTC; CDR3 protein: CASSVAGTKGETQYF
J gene: TRBJ2-3; clone size: few; V gene: TRBV7-3; D gene: TRBD2; CDR3 DNA: TGTGCCAGCAGCTCAGGGCCCGCGCGGGAGGGAACAGATACGCAGTATTTT; CDR3 protein: CASSSGPAREGTDTQYF
J gene: TRBJ2-3; clone size: NA; V gene: TRBV19; D gene: TRBD1; CDR3 DNA: TGTGCCAGTTTGGACAGGGGCACAGATACGCAGTATTTT; CDR3 protein: CASLDRGTDTQYF
J gene: TRBJ1-5; clone size: NA; V gene: TRBV6-5; D gene: TRBD1; CDR3 DNA: TGTGCCAGCAAAGGACAGGGCAATCAGCCCCAGCATTTT; CDR3 protein: CASKGQGNQPQHF
J gene: TRBJ2-2; clone size: NA; V gene: TRBV15; D gene: TRBD2; CDR3 DNA: TGTGCCACCAGCAGGGGACTAGCGGGAGTCGGGGAGCTGTTTTTT; CDR3 protein: CATSRGLAGVGELFF
J gene: TRBJ2-5; clone size: few; V gene: TRBV4-1; D gene: TRBD2; CDR3 DNA: TGCGCCAGCAGTCCCAGCCTAGCGGGAAATACGGAGGAGACCCAGTACTTC; CDR3 protein: CASSPSLAGNTEETQYF
J gene: TRBJ2-2; clone size: NA; V gene: TRBV19; D gene: NA; CDR3 DNA: TGTGCCAGTAGTATGACGTTGGGGGCCCTCACCGGGGAGCTGTTTTTT; CDR3 protein: CASSMTLGALTGELFF
J gene: TRBJ2-5; clone size: NA; V gene: TRBV29-1; D gene: NA; CDR3 DNA: TGCAGCGTTGAATCGGAACGGGGGTACCAAGAGACCCAGTACTTC; CDR3 protein: CSVESERGYQETQYF
J gene: TRBJ2-2; clone size: NA; V gene: TRBV6-5; D gene: TRBD1; CDR3 DNA: TGTGCCAGCAGTTCCGGGACAGCGAACACCGGGGAGCTGTTTTTT; CDR3 protein: CASSSGTANTGELFF
J gene: TRBJ1-1; clone size: few; V gene: TRBV18; D gene: TRBD1; CDR3 DNA: TGTGCCAGCTCAACCCAACCCCTACGGACAGGGGCTGAAGCTTTCTTT; CDR3 protein: CASSTQPLRTGAEAFF
J gene: TRBJ2-7; clone size: NA; V gene: TRBV5-1; D gene: TRBD1; CDR3 DNA: TGCGCCAGCAGCTTGGAGGGGGCAGGGGGCTACGAGCAGTACTTC; CDR3 protein: CASSLEGAGGYEQYF
J gene: TRBJ2-7; clone size: NA; V gene: TRBV7-9; D gene: NA; CDR3 DNA: TGTGCCAGCAGCTCGAAGTACAGCTCCTACGAGCAGTACTTC; CDR3 protein: CASSSKYSSYEQYF
J gene: TRBJ1-2; clone size: NA; V gene: TRBV28; D gene: TRBD1; CDR3 DNA: TGTGCCAGCAGTTATGGACAGGAAAACTATGGCTACACCTTC; CDR3 protein: CASSYGQENYGYTF
J gene: TRBJ2-7; clone size: NA; V gene: TRBV9; D gene: NA; CDR3 DNA: TGTGCCAGCAGCCAAGCGGAGGGTAGCTCCTACGAGCAGTACTTC; CDR3 protein: CASSQAEGSSYEQYF
J gene: TRBJ2-7; clone size: NA; V gene: TRBV6-6; D gene: TRBD2; CDR3 DNA: TGTGCCAGCAGCCGAGAGACTAGCGGGAGTAATTACGAGCAGTACTTC; CDR3 protein: CASSRETSGSNYEQYF
J gene: TRBJ1-2; clone size: NA; V gene: TRBV2; D gene: NA; CDR3 DNA: TGTGCCAGCAGCACAGTATATGGCTACACCTTC; CDR3 protein: CASSTVYGYTF